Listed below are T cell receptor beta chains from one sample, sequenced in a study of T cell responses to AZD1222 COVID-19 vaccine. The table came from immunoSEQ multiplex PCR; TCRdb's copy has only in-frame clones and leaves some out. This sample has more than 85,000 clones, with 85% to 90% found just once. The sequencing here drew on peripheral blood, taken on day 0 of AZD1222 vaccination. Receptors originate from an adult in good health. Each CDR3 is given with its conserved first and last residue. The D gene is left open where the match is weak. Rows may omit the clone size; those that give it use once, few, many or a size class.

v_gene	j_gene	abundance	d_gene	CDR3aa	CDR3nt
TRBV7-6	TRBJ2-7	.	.	CASSPRYQTRRGYEQYF	TGTGCCAGCAGCCCTAGATATCAGACAAGGAGGGGGTACGAGCAGTACTTC
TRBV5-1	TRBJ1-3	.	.	CASSLPARDPTFSGNTIYF	TGCGCCAGCAGCTTGCCCGCGAGGGACCCCACCTTTAGTGGAAACACCATATATTTT
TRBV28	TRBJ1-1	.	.	CASSLTDGGKTEAFF	TGTGCCAGCAGTCTTACAGACGGGGGAAAAACTGAAGCTTTCTTT
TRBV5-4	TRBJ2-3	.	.	CASSLTEGTQYF	TGTGCCAGCAGCTTGACCGAGGGCACGCAGTATTTT
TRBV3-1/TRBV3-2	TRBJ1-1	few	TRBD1	CASSQVGQGVKTEAFF	TGTGCCAGCAGCCAAGTGGGACAGGGGGTAAAAACTGAAGCTTTCTTT
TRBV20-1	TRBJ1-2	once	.	CSARSTSF	TGCAGTGCTAGATCGACCTCGTTC
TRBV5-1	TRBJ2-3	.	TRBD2	CASSLASLAGYTDTQYF	TGCGCCAGCAGCTTGGCCAGCCTAGCGGGTTACACAGATACGCAGTATTTT
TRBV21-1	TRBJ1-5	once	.	CASSPTGAGNQPQHF	TGTGCCAGCAGCCCGACAGGGGCTGGCAATCAGCCCCAGCATTTT
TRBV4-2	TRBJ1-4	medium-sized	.	CASSQERATNEKLFF	TGTGCCAGCAGCCAAGAAAGGGCGACTAATGAAAAACTGTTTTTT
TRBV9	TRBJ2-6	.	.	CASSARPAGANVLTF	TGTGCCAGCAGCGCCCGACCGGCTGGGGCCAACGTCCTGACTTTC
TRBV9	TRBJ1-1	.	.	CASSVAVGREAFF	TGTGCCAGCAGCGTAGCTGTGGGGCGTGAAGCTTTCTTT
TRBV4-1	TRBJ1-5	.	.	CASSQGRSTDSWPQHF	TGCGCCAGCAGCCAAGGGCGATCGACCGATTCATGGCCCCAGCATTTT
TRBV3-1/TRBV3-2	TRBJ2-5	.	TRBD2	CASSQDVLAAAPETQYF	TGTGCCAGCAGCCAAGATGTCCTAGCGGCGGCCCCAGAGACCCAGTACTTC
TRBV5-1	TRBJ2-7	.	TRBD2	CASSPRAGEGYEQYF	TGCGCCAGCAGCCCACGGGCGGGAGAGGGGTACGAGCAGTACTTC